Presented here are 24 T cell receptor beta chains from one specimen sequenced in a study of CD8 T cells in Susac syndrome. Reverse transcription of roughly 0.45 to 1 ug RNA was performed with random hexamers. MiXCR, applied by TCRdb to the immunoSEQ multiplex PCR reads, yields one record per CDR3 protein. The sample carries about 120,000 distinct CDR3 sequences, around 94% recorded once. The sequenced material came from CD4+ T cells from PBMCs. These TCRs come from a human donor with multiple sclerosis.

The chain combines TRBV10-1 with TRBJ2-7, with TRBD2 identical over 14 bases. Trimming took 8 bases from V and 3 from J; bases not matched to a gene: 3. The V gene's germline CDR1 is WNHNN and CDR2 SYGVQD (reference sequence). This CDR3 has 14 residues. The CDR3 DNA reads as TGCGCCAGCTCCGGGACTAGCGGGAGCTACGAGCAGTACTTC. As protein: CASSGTSGSYEQYF.

This sequence joins TRBV4-1 and TRBJ1-1, with D unresolved. Germline loops: CDR1 MGHRA, CDR2 YSYEKL. The CDR3 has 15 amino acids. V shed 0 bases and J shed 2 bases, with 10 bases lying between them. The CDR3 here is CASSQDLSLNTEAFF. CDR3 bases: TGCGCCAGCAGCCAAGATCTCTCCCTTAACACTGAAGCTTTCTTT.

The CDR3 nucleotides are TGTGCCAGCAGCTGGAGGACAAGCTACAATGAGCAGTTCTTC. This codes for CASSWRTSYNEQFF. This chain links TRBV7-9 with TRBJ2-1; D is possibly TRBD1 or TRBD2 (5 bases each). Looked up from germline, CDR1 is SEHNR and CDR2 is FQNEAQ (reference sequence). The V end lost 4 bases, the J end lost 3 bases, and 10 bases lay between the germline ends. This CDR3 contains 14 residues.

V gene TRBV27 combines with J gene TRBJ1-2, with 9 bases lining up with TRBD1. With V trimmed by 3 bases and J by 7 bases, 6 bases remained unmatched. The germline CDR1 and CDR2 sequences are MNHEY and SMNVEV (reference sequence). The CDR3 contains 14 residues. The CDR3 nucleotides read TGTGCCAGCAGTTTCCTCACAGGGGGCGCTGGCTACACCTTC. This codes for CASSFLTGGAGYTF.

The gene calls are TRBV6-5 and TRBJ1-1, with D perhaps matching TRBD1 (5 bases). Germline V CDR1 and CDR2: MNHEY, SVGAGI. The CDR3 runs to 14 residues. Trimming left V 6 bases short and J 2 bases short, with 13 bases between. The CDR3 loop reads CASSLGRPNTEAFF. The CDR3 DNA sequence: TGTGCCAGCAGCCTGGGACGGCCAAACACTGAAGCTTTCTTT.

This clonotype was detected once. This chain's CDR3 is CSAPRVGSSYEQYF. The CDR3 DNA follows: TGCAGTGCCCCTCGGGTAGGCAGCTCCTACGAGCAGTACTTC. The genes are TRBV20-1 and TRBJ2-7; no clear D. The CDR3 is 14 residues long. Trimming stripped 6 bases from V and 0 bases from J, with 15 bases between. In germline, CDR1 is DFQATT, CDR2 SNEGSKA (reference sequence).

The chain links TRBV10-3 to TRBJ2-3; TRBD2 agrees at 10 bases. The CDR3 has 13 residues. CDR1 is ENHRY and CDR2 is SYGVKD in the germline V gene. With V trimmed by 11 bases and J by 5 bases, 7 bases remained unmatched. CDR3 bases: TGTGCCTCAACCCTAGCGGGGGAAGATACGCAGTATTTT. Translation gives CASTLAGEDTQYF.

V gene TRBV12-3 or TRBV12-4 combines with J gene TRBJ2-3; D not resolved. The ends were cut back, 3 bases at V and 1 base at J, with 8 bases in the middle. This CDR3 comprises 14 residues. CDR3 nucleotide sequence: TGTGCCAGCAGTTTTTCTCTTCGCACAGATACGCAGTATTTT. Translating gives CASSFSLRTDTQYF.

The CDR3 sequence: CASSLWLTGELFF. The CDR3 DNA sequence: TGTGCCAGCAGCCTTTGGCTTACCGGGGAGCTGTTTTTT. The chain is built from TRBV3-1 and TRBJ2-2; no definite D call. V was clipped by 4 bases and J by 5 bases, with 8 bases between them. Germline assignment: CDR1 LGHDT and CDR2 YNNKEL (reference sequence). This CDR3 comprises 13 residues.

This chain links TRBV5-4 with TRBJ2-1, with a tentative D call TRBD2 (6 bases). The CDR3 totals 15 residues. Trimming took 1 base from V and 2 from J, leaving 10 bases between them. CDR1 is SGHNT, CDR2 YYREEE, per germline (reference sequence). The CDR3 is CASSLKGGTYNEQFF. As DNA, the CDR3 is TGTGCCAGCAGCTTGAAGGGAGGTACCTACAATGAGCAGTTCTTC.

This rearrangement joins TRBV6-5 to TRBJ1-5; D unclear. The CDR3 loop spans 12 amino acids. V was pared by 5 bases and J by 5 bases, with 7 bases between. Germline V CDR1 and CDR2: MNHEY, SVGAGI. This chain's CDR3 is CASSNRDQPQHF. The CDR3 DNA follows: TGTGCCAGCAGTAACCGAGATCAGCCCCAGCATTTT.

This chain joins TRBV9 and TRBJ2-7, with 10 positions matching TRBD2. The CDR3 loop spans 16 amino acids. The V and J ends lost 4 bases and 0 bases, in that order; junction bases with no gene match: 7. Germline values: CDR1 SGDLS, CDR2 YYNGEE. The CDR3, as DNA: TGTGCCAGCAGCCCCACGTCTAGCGGGAGCTCCTACGAGCAGTACTTC. Amino acid sequence: CASSPTSSGSSYEQYF.

The CDR3: CASSLGWNNEKLFF. In DNA, the CDR3 is TGTGCCAGCAGCTTGGGATGGAATAATGAAAAACTGTTTTTT. This chain connects TRBV7-9 to TRBJ1-4; D remains unclear. In germline, CDR1 is SEHNR, CDR2 FQNEAQ (reference sequence). The ends were cut back, 3 bases at V and 4 bases at J, with 9 bases in the middle. The CDR3 spans 14 residues.

This chain links TRBV30 with TRBJ2-7, with TRBD2 matching over 15 bases. The V gene's germline CDR1 is GTSNPN and CDR2 SVGIG (reference sequence). V lost 2 bases to trimming and J lost 7 bases; unmatched junction nucleotides: 6. CDR3 length: 15 amino acids. CDR3 residues: CAWSKKGLAGGEQYF. DNA for the CDR3: TGTGCCTGGAGTAAAAAGGGACTAGCGGGAGGTGAGCAGTACTTC.

A note on this clonotype: At one end, the junction sequence differs from germline, possibly due to a read error. The chain recombines TRBV4-2 with TRBJ1-1, with TRBD1 as a possible D gene (6 bases). This CDR3 is built from 17 residues. Germline lookup yields CDR1 LGHNA and CDR2 YNFKEQ. As DNA, the CDR3 is TGTGCCAGCAGCCGCACTCGGGGGGCGACAGGAGACACTGAAGTTTTCTTT. Translation: CASSRTRGATGDTEVFF.

This clonotype was counted only a few times. The chain employs TRBV7-9 and TRBJ2-7; D may match TRBD1 or TRBD2 (5 bases each). Trimming removed 3 bases from V and 2 bases from J, with 8 bases in between. Germline V gives CDR1 SEHNR, CDR2 FQNEAQ (reference sequence). This CDR3 has 13 amino acids. The CDR3 DNA is TGTGCCAGCAGCTTCGGGACGACCTACGAGCAGTACTTC. This gives the protein CASSFGTTYEQYF.

This chain links TRBV20-1 with TRBJ1-1; TRBD1 is a possible D gene (6 bases). V was pared by 3 bases and J by 5 bases, with 19 bases between. This CDR3 is built from 15 residues. CDR1 DFQATT and CDR2 SNEGSKA come from the germline V gene (reference sequence). The CDR3 loop is CSARLPGAPGTEAFF. Here the CDR3 DNA reads TGCAGTGCTAGGTTGCCGGGGGCGCCGGGGACTGAAGCTTTCTTT.

The genes are TRBV29-1 and TRBJ2-5; D is uncertain. Trimming shortened V by 8 bases and J by 0 bases, and 10 bases separated the two germline ends. CDR3 length: 12 amino acids. CDR1 is SQVTM, CDR2 ANQGSEA, per germline. The CDR3 here is CSLRPNQETQYF. DNA for the CDR3: TGCAGCTTACGTCCTAACCAAGAGACCCAGTACTTC.

The CDR3 is CASSVGQEYGYTF. The CDR3 bases are TGTGCCAGCAGCGTAGGGCAGGAGTATGGCTACACCTTC. The chain recombines TRBV9 with TRBJ1-2, with unresolved D. This CDR3 has 13 residues. Trimming took off 0 bases at V and 5 bases at J, with 8 bases between the two ends. The V gene's germline CDR1 is SGDLS and CDR2 YYNGEE. Supplemented by reference TRBV9 and TRBJ1-2, the full variable domain reads DSGVTQTPKHLITATGQRVTLRCSPRSGDLSVYWYQQSLDQGLQFLIQYYNGEERAKGNILERFSAQQFPDLHSELNLSSLELGDSALYFCASSVGQEYGYTFGSGTRLTVV.

This clonotype was observed a single time. The chain employs TRBV10-2 and TRBJ2-7, with D possibly TRBD1 on 5 matching bases. Trimming took 6 bases from V and 0 from J, leaving 12 bases between them. This CDR3 has 14 amino acids. Looked up from germline, CDR1 is WSHSY and CDR2 is SAAADI. The CDR3 here is CASSPDMSSYEQYF. In nucleotides, the CDR3 is TGCGCCAGCAGCCCGGACATGAGCTCCTACGAGCAGTACTTC.

This clonotype was observed once. The V and J genes are TRBV4-2 and TRBJ1-1; D uncertain. This CDR3 has 13 residues. CDR1 is LGHNA and CDR2 is YNFKEQ in the germline V gene. Trimming left V 3 bases short and J 1 base short, with 6 bases between. The CDR3 DNA follows: TGTGCCAGCAGCCACGCAGAGAACACTGAAGCTTTCTTT. Translation: CASSHAENTEAFF.

The count of this clonotype is one. The rearrangement uses TRBV12-3 or TRBV12-4 and TRBJ2-2; weak D call: TRBD1 (6 bases). The CDR3 contains 15 residues. Trimming cost V 6 bases and J 2 bases, with 13 bases left between them. CDR3 DNA: TGTGCCAGCAGCCTCGGACAGATCAACACCGGGGAGCTGTTTTTT. It specifies CASSLGQINTGELFF.

The gene calls are TRBV14 and TRBJ1-2; TRBD1 is a possible D gene (5 bases). V dropped 5 bases and J dropped 1 base, with 14 bases sitting between them. CDR1 and CDR2 (germline): SGHDN, FVKESK. CDR3 length: 15 residues. CDR3 region: CASSLAPGSNYGYTF. Here the CDR3 DNA reads TGTGCCAGCAGCTTGGCCCCAGGGAGTAACTATGGCTACACCTTC.

The chain is built from TRBV20-1 and TRBJ2-1; tentatively, D is TRBD1 (6 bases). Germline V gives CDR1 DFQATT, CDR2 SNEGSKA (reference sequence). V lost 1 base to trimming and J lost 8 bases, with 12 bases between them. The CDR3 is made up of 13 amino acids. The CDR3 is CSARAGVLDEQFF. CDR3 nucleotide sequence: TGCAGTGCTAGAGCAGGGGTTTTGGATGAGCAGTTCTTC.